This entry describes one T cell receptor beta chain. The data derive from a study of Ad26.COV2.S vaccination and SARS-CoV-2 variants. The overall study: A participant enrolled in the COV1001 Ad26.COV2.S trial arm provided the sample.

The data were produced by immunoSEQ multiplex PCR, yet TCRdb's version contains in-frame clones alone and is incomplete. The sample includes about 680,000 clones, about 90% of them seen just once. Treatment specified: roughly 18 received Ad26.COV2.S at low or high dose, single or two shots; roughly 5 received placebo; per-sample allocation not given. Following the first vaccine or placebo injection, samples were taken on day 63. Vaccine was an Ad26 vector expressing Wuhan-strain SARS-CoV-2 spike. The CDR3 is made up of 15 amino acids. Trimming removed 6 bases from V and 0 bases from J, with 15 bases in between. From germline, CDR1 is MNHEY and CDR2 SVGAGI.

Specimen: peripheral blood, collected in a trial of Ad26.COV2.S vaccine versus placebo. The genes are TRBV6-5 and TRBJ2-7; D assignment may be TRBD1 or TRBD2 (5 bases each). The sequence derives from a person between 18 and 59 years old who received the Ad26.COV2.S COVID-19 vaccine or a placebo. The CDR3 sequence: CASRPMPGPSYEQYF. CDR3 DNA sequence: TGTGCCAGCAGACCTATGCCGGGACCCTCCTACGAGCAGTACTTC.